These 32 T cell receptor beta chains came from one sample sequenced in a study of post-analysis software for immune sequencing data. Study-wide results and caveats: In patients, 4 to 6 TRBV segments were more frequent than in controls, with TRBV5-6, TRBV5-1 and TRBV20-1 among them.

No antigens are known for them. Tagging with unique molecular identifiers was a feature of the TCR beta cDNA libraries. Each CDR3 protein gets one entry after TCRdb re-called the PCR reads with MiXCR. Of about 500,000 distinct CDR3 sequences listed, 45% are singletons. Sequencing input: blood. The receptors derive from a girl aged 5 to 17 with multiple sclerosis.

This clonotype was seen just once. This sequence joins TRBV5-6 and TRBJ1-5; 12 bases match TRBD1. The CDR3 runs 16 residues. Germline V gene sequence: CDR1 SGHDT, CDR2 YYEEEE. V lost 4 bases and J lost 6; bases outside the gene matches: 8. The CDR3 nucleotides are TGTGCCAGCAGCATAGGGACAGGGGGCAGGACTCAGCCCCAGCATTTT. The encoded protein is CASSIGTGGRTQPQHF.

V usage is TRBV4-1 and J usage is TRBJ2-7; maybe TRBD2 (6 bases). Trimming took off 4 bases at V and 6 bases at J, with 19 bases between the two ends. In germline, CDR1 is MGHRA, CDR2 YSYEKL. CDR3 length: 15 residues. CDR3 DNA sequence: TGCGCCAGCAGCCCAGAAGAGGGACTGGATGCCGAGCAGTACTTC. Translating it yields CASSPEEGLDAEQYF.

The chain is built from TRBV7-8 and TRBJ1-2, with 9 bases matching TRBD1. The CDR3 contains 15 residues. Trimming cost V 4 bases and J 5 bases; bases outside gene matches: 8. Per germline, CDR1 SGHVS and CDR2 FQNEAQ. This CDR3 is CASSSRPGQGYGYTF. CDR3 coding DNA: TGTGCCAGCAGCTCGCGGCCGGGACAGGGATATGGCTACACCTTC.

This rearrangement joins TRBV10-3 to TRBJ1-2; TRBD1 matches at 8 bases. The V and J ends lost 0 bases and 7 bases, in that order; junction bases with no gene match: 13. Per germline, CDR1 ENHRY and CDR2 SYGVKD. The CDR3 has 17 residues. Here the CDR3 reads CAISESRWKTGAVGYTF. CDR3 DNA sequence: TGTGCCATCAGTGAGTCGCGCTGGAAGACAGGGGCGGTTGGCTACACCTTC.

This clonotype was observed a single time. V and J are TRBV9 and TRBJ1-5; D remains ambiguous. CDR1 and CDR2 from the germline V gene are SGDLS and YYNGEE. This CDR3 spans 15 amino acids. V shed 4 bases and J shed 2 bases, with 13 bases lying between them. CDR3 DNA sequence: TGTGCCAGCAGCCCCCATGGGTCTGGCAATCAGCCCCAGCATTTT. Its protein product is CASSPHGSGNQPQHF.

There are a few counts of this clonotype. The chain has TRBV7-3 and TRBJ1-2; perhaps TRBD1 as D (5 bases). CDR1 is SGHTA, CDR2 FQGTGA, per germline. The CDR3 is made up of 13 amino acids. Trimming cost V 1 base and J 7 bases, with 10 bases left between them. The CDR3 nucleotides read TGTGCCAGCAGCTTAAGCCAGGGAGGTGGCTACACCTTC. Translation gives CASSLSQGGGYTF.

V and J are TRBV20-1 and TRBJ2-1; D gene uncertain. CDR1 is DFQATT, CDR2 SNEGSKA, per germline (reference sequence). Deletions cut 3 bases from V and 6 bases from J, with 9 bases between. This CDR3 has 12 residues. This chain's CDR3 is CSARGISNEQFF. CDR3 in DNA: TGCAGTGCTAGGGGTATCTCCAATGAGCAGTTCTTC.

V usage is TRBV16 and J usage is TRBJ2-7; D possibly corresponds to TRBD1 (5 bases). The CDR3 spans 15 residues. V was cut by 7 bases and J by 2 bases, with 18 bases left in between. Germline V gene lookup returns CDR1 KGHSY and CDR2 FQNENV. CDR3 residues: CASNPSRARPYEQYF. DNA for the CDR3: TGTGCCAGCAATCCCTCCAGGGCCAGACCCTACGAGCAGTACTTC.

Many counts were recorded for this clonotype. The chain couples TRBV7-3 to TRBJ2-5; 11 bases map to TRBD2. V lost 0 bases and J lost 5; bases outside the gene matches: 5. The CDR3 has 16 amino acids. Germline CDR1 and CDR2: SGHTA and FQGTGA. The CDR3 region has the DNA TGTGCCAGCAGCTTAACTAGCGGGAGGGCCGGTGAGACCCAGTACTTC. It is translated as CASSLTSGRAGETQYF.

This clonotype turned up a few times. V is TRBV12-3 or TRBV12-4 and J is TRBJ2-2; TRBD2 might be the D (5 bases). V gave up 1 base and J gave up 3 bases, with 12 bases separating them. The CDR3 has 16 residues. This CDR3 reads CASSLGGAGYTGELFF. The CDR3 DNA follows: TGTGCCAGCAGTTTAGGGGGTGCGGGTTACACCGGGGAGCTGTTTTTT.

The chain has TRBV5-1 and TRBJ2-6; no definite D call. This CDR3 contains 16 residues. Germline V gene sequence: CDR1 SGHRS, CDR2 YFSETQ. V lost 3 bases to trimming and J lost 0 bases, with 10 bases between them. The CDR3 spells CASSSTQFSGANVLTF. CDR3 in DNA: TGCGCCAGCAGCTCAACTCAATTCTCTGGGGCCAACGTCCTGACTTTC.

This sequence joins TRBV7-8 and TRBJ2-5, with D tentatively TRBD1 or TRBD2 (5 bases each). The CDR3 is made up of 15 amino acids. Trimming removed 4 bases at V and 4 bases at J, with 16 bases between. CDR1 is SGHVS, CDR2 FQNEAQ, per germline. The CDR3 DNA follows: TGTGCCAGCAGCTCCTGGCTTGGGGCGGGAGAGACCCAGTACTTC. It translates to CASSSWLGAGETQYF.

This clonotype was counted once. This sequence joins TRBV7-2 and TRBJ2-1; TRBD2 aligns across 9 bases. After removal of 5 bases from V and 13 bases from J, the junction contained 3 bases not matched to a gene. The CDR3 loop spans 11 amino acids. Germline loops: CDR1 SGHTA, CDR2 FQGNSA. The CDR3 reads CASSRGLAQFF. The CDR3 region has the DNA TGTGCCAGCAGCCGGGGACTAGCCCAGTTCTTC.

This chain uses TRBV6-2 or TRBV6-3 with TRBJ2-7; D possibly corresponds to TRBD2 (5 bases). V was shortened by 6 bases and J by 3 bases, with 18 bases between the two germline ends. Germline CDR1 MNHEY, CDR2 SVGEGT. This CDR3 contains 15 residues. In nucleotides, the CDR3 is TGTGCCAGCAGCCCCTTGGAGGTCAGTTACTACGAGCAGTACTTC. It is translated as CASSPLEVSYYEQYF.

This rearrangement joins TRBV10-3 to TRBJ2-1, with 8 positions matching TRBD1. Looked up from germline, CDR1 is ENHRY and CDR2 is SYGVKD. This CDR3 region has 12 residues. V lost 6 bases and J lost 10; bases outside the gene matches: 5. The CDR3 is CAISPQGEEQFF. CDR3 nucleotide sequence: TGTGCCATCAGCCCACAGGGGGAAGAGCAGTTCTTC.

With regard to this clonotype: Given a much more abundant clone one base away, this may be a read error. The V call is TRBV7-9, the J call TRBJ2-5, with 9 bases matching TRBD1. V shed 5 bases and J 11 bases; nucleotides not matched to a gene: 12. From germline, CDR1 is SEHNR and CDR2 FQNEAQ (reference sequence). The CDR3 spans 14 residues. Written as DNA, the CDR3 is TGTGCCAGCAGCGGGGGACAGGGTAAGAATGAGCAGTACTTC. Encoded protein: CASSGGQGKNEQYF. Combining the CDR3 with reference TRBV7-9 and TRBJ2-5 gives the whole variable domain DTGVSQNPRHKITKRGQNVTFRCDPISEHNRLYWYRQTLGQGPEFLTYFQNEAQLEKSRLLSDRFSAERPKGSFSTLEIQRTEQGDSAMYLCASSGGQGKNEQYFGPGTRLLVL.

This clonotype showed up just a few times. This sequence joins TRBV6-5 and TRBJ2-5; 12 nucleotides line up with TRBD2. CDR1 is MNHEY, CDR2 SVGAGI, per germline. CDR3 length: 16 residues. V gave up 4 bases and J gave up 0 bases; unmatched junction bases: 3. In DNA form, the CDR3 reads TGTGCCAGCAGTTCCCGGACTAGCGGGAACCAAGAGACCCAGTACTTC. Its translation: CASSSRTSGNQETQYF.

J is TRBJ2-7 and V is TRBV29-1, with no clear D. V lost 5 bases, J lost 3 bases, and 23 bases lay in between. The CDR3 spans 16 residues. CDR1 is SQVTM, CDR2 ANQGSEA, per germline. The CDR3 DNA reads TGCAGCGTTCTGCCAACTGCGGTAGGCGTTTACTACGAGCAGTACTTC. This sequence encodes CSVLPTAVGVYYEQYF.

As to this clonotype: A much more abundant neighbour one base away suggests this may be a read error. This chain joins TRBV6-6 and TRBJ2-5; perhaps D is TRBD1 or TRBD2 (5 bases each). The J call is doubtful: the DNA matches TRBJ2-7 better. From germline, CDR1 is MNHNY and CDR2 SVGAGI (reference sequence). This CDR3 has 13 residues. The DNA for the CDR3 is TGTGCCTGCACACGGGACCCCAGCGACGAGCAGTACTTC. This gives the protein CACTRDPSDEQYF.

The chain joins TRBV7-2 to TRBJ1-5, with D uncertain. Trimming cost V 1 base and J 4 bases, with 5 bases left between them. There are 13 residues in the CDR3. Germline V gene data show CDR1 as SGHTA and CDR2 as FQGNSA. The CDR3 region has the DNA TGTGCCAGCAGCTTAGTTAGGAATCAGCCCCAGCATTTT. As protein: CASSLVRNQPQHF.

The chain uses TRBV4-1 and TRBJ2-7; TRBD1 matches 8 bases. Per germline, CDR1 MGHRA and CDR2 YSYEKL. V shed 0 bases and J 1 base; nucleotides not matched to a gene: 5. This CDR3 is built from 16 residues. In DNA form, the CDR3 reads TGCGCCAGCAGCCAAGACGGAACAGGGGGTTCCTACGAGCAGTACTTC. Amino acid sequence: CASSQDGTGGSYEQYF.

This clonotype turned up a few times. The genes are TRBV7-2 and TRBJ2-5; TRBD2 aligns across 8 bases. Unmatched junction bases numbered 14, after V lost 5 bases and J lost 6 bases. Germline V gives CDR1 SGHTA, CDR2 FQGNSA. The CDR3 is 16 residues long. The CDR3 sequence is CASSGRGTSGGQTQYF. For the CDR3, the DNA is TGTGCCAGCAGCGGTCGGGGGACTAGTGGAGGCCAGACCCAGTACTTC.

The chain joins TRBV20-1 to TRBJ1-2; D is perhaps TRBD1 (6 bases). Per the germline V gene, CDR1 is DFQATT and CDR2 is SNEGSKA (reference sequence). Between the trimmed V and J ends, which lost 6 bases and 5 bases, there was a span of 19 bases. The CDR3 extends over 14 amino acids. CDR3 nucleotides: TGCAGTGCGCACGCACAGGACAGATCATATGGCTACACCTTC. Translating gives CSAHAQDRSYGYTF.

V and J are TRBV20-1 and TRBJ2-7; D may correspond to TRBD1 or TRBD2 (6 bases each). V was pared by 3 bases and J by 2 bases, with 17 bases between. The CDR3 contains 15 residues. Germline V gives CDR1 DFQATT, CDR2 SNEGSKA (reference sequence). CDR3 sequence (DNA): TGCAGTGCTAGGGGGGGCCCTAGCACGACCTACGAGCAGTACTTC. Amino acids: CSARGGPSTTYEQYF.

The rearrangement joins TRBV6-5 to TRBJ2-1; 13 bases match TRBD2. Germline V gene data show CDR1 as MNHEY and CDR2 as SVGAGI. V was clipped by 2 bases and J by 11 bases; unmatched bases: 3. The CDR3 covers 14 residues. CDR3 bases: TGTGCCAGCAGTTACCCGGGACTAGCGGGAAAGCAGTTCTTC. This translates into CASSYPGLAGKQFF.

A word on this clonotype: Possible read error: a much larger clone is one base away. The chain combines TRBV12-3 or TRBV12-4 with TRBJ2-7; tentatively, D is TRBD1 (6 bases). CDR3 length: 14 residues. The CDR3 spells CASSLSTGVYGQYF. In DNA, the CDR3 is TGTGCCAGCAGTTTATCGACAGGTGTCTACGGGCAGTACTTC.

The chain has TRBV28 and TRBJ2-7; D gene uncertain. The CDR3 covers 15 residues. Trimming took off 8 bases at V and 4 bases at J, with 21 bases between the two ends. Germline CDR1 is MDHEN and CDR2 is SYDVKM. This chain's CDR3 is CASGPPRQEIYEQYF. DNA for the CDR3: TGTGCCAGCGGCCCCCCAAGGCAGGAGATATACGAGCAGTACTTC. The variable domain in full, with the rest retrieved from reference TRBV28 and TRBJ2-7, is DVKVTQSSRYLVKRTGEKVFLECVQDMDHENMFWYRQDPGLGLRLIYFSYDVKMKEKGDIPEGYSVSREKKERFSLILESASTNQTSMYLCASGPPRQEIYEQYFGPGTRLTVT.

This chain uses TRBV28 with TRBJ2-7; tentatively, D is TRBD2 (6 bases). The CDR3 runs 13 residues. Deletions cut 6 bases from V and 3 bases from J, with 12 bases between. Looked up from germline, CDR1 is MDHEN and CDR2 is SYDVKM. The CDR3: CASRVAESYEQYF. The CDR3 nucleotides are TGTGCCAGCAGGGTAGCGGAGAGCTACGAGCAGTACTTC.

The sample holds many counts of this clonotype. This chain joins TRBV27 and TRBJ2-1; TRBD2 might be the D (5 bases). Germline CDR1 is MNHEY and CDR2 is SMNVEV (reference sequence). V was clipped by 2 bases and J by 6 bases, with 14 bases between them. This CDR3 region has 15 residues. CDR3 nucleotide sequence: TGTGCCAGCAGTTTAAGGAGGACCATTGGCAATGAGCAGTTCTTC. It translates to CASSLRRTIGNEQFF.

This chain connects TRBV10-3 to TRBJ1-5; 9 bases are a match to TRBD1. Germline V gives CDR1 ENHRY, CDR2 SYGVKD. CDR3 length: 16 amino acids. After removal of 6 bases from V and 7 bases from J, the junction contained 13 bases not matched to a gene. The DNA of the CDR3 is TGTGCCATCAGCTCCGGGACAGGGAGGTTCAGGCAGCCCCAGCATTTT. Its translation is CAISSGTGRFRQPQHF.

A note on this clonotype: The CDR3 end shows no conserved phenylalanine or tryptophan, and so a read error is likely. The DNA is left out, because the CDR3 cannot be placed on it with certainty; the CDR3 is given as TCRdb lists it. V is TRBV12-3 or TRBV12-4 and J is TRBJ2-1; TRBD2 reflects the table's D call only, with no check against the DNA. The CDR3 has 16 residues if both end residues are counted. Here the CDR3 reads CASSLSQGGNGYTFGS.

The V and J genes are TRBV5-1 and TRBJ1-2, with TRBD1 as a possible D gene (6 bases). The CDR3 extends over 14 amino acids. Germline assignment: CDR1 SGHRS and CDR2 YFSETQ. Trimming took off 0 bases at V and 6 bases at J, with 12 bases between the two ends. The CDR3 sequence is CASSLATGRDGYTF. CDR3 DNA sequence: TGCGCCAGCAGCTTGGCCACAGGGAGGGATGGCTACACCTTC.